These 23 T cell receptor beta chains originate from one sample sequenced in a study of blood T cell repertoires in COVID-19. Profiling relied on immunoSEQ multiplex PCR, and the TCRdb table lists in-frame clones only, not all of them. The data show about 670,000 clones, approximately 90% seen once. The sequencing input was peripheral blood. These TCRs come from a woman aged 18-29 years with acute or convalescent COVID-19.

The CDR3 here is CASSYASVTAFRNQPQHF. As DNA, the CDR3 is TGTGCCAGTAGTTACGCCTCCGTGACAGCATTTCGTAATCAGCCCCAGCATTTT. The gene calls are TRBV19 and TRBJ1-5; D may be TRBD1 (5 bases). Germline CDR1 LNHDA, CDR2 SQIVND (reference sequence). This CDR3 has 18 residues. V was trimmed by 5 bases and J by 4 bases, leaving 24 bases between them.

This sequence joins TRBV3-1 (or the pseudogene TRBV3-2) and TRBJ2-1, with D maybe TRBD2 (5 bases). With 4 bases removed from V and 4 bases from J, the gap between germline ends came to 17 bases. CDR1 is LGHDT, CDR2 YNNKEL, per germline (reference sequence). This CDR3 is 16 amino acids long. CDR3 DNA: TGTGCCAGCAGCCCGGACTCTACCCCCAGTTACAATGAGCAGTTCTTC. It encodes CASSPDSTPSYNEQFF.

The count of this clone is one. CDR3 residues: CASSLAGNNEQFF. The DNA of the CDR3 is TGTGCCAGCAGCTTAGCGGGAAACAATGAGCAGTTCTTC. The genes are TRBV11-2 and TRBJ2-1; D perhaps matches TRBD2 (5 bases). The CDR3 contains 13 residues. Trimming removed 1 base from V and 5 bases from J, with 6 bases in between. Germline lookup yields CDR1 SGHAT and CDR2 FQNNGV.

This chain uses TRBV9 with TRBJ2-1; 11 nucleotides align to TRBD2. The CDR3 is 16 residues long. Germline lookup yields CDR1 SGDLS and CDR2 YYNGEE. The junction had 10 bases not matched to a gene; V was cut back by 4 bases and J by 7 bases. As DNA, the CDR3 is TGTGCCAGCAGCATCACCCTAGCGGGGGGTTTTAATGAGCAGTTCTTC. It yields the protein CASSITLAGGFNEQFF.

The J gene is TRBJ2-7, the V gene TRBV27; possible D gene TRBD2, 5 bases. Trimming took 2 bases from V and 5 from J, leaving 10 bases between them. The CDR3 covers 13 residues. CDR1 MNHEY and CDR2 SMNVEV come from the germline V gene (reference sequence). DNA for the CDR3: TGTGCCAGCAGTTTACCCGGGGATGACGAGCAGTACTTC. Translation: CASSLPGDDEQYF.

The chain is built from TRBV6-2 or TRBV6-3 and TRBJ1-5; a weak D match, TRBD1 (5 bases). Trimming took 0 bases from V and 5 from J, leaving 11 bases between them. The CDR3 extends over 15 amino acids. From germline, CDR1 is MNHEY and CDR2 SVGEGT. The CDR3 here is CASSYSRGEDQPQHF. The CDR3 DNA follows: TGTGCCAGCAGTTACTCACGGGGGGAGGATCAGCCCCAGCATTTT.

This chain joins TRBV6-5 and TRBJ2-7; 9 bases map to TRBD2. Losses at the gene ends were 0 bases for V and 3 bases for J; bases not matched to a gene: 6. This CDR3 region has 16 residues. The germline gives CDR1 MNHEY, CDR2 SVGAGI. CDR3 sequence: CASSYSVAGDLYEQYF. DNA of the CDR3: TGTGCCAGCAGTTACTCGGTAGCGGGGGACCTCTACGAGCAGTACTTC.

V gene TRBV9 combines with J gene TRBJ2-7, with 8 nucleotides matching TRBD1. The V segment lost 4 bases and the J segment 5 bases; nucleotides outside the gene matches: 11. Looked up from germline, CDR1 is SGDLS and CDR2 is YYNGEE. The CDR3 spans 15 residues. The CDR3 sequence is CASSYGQGQYHEQYF. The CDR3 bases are TGTGCCAGCAGCTACGGACAGGGTCAATACCACGAGCAGTACTTC.

CDR3 nucleotides: TGCGCCAGCAGCGCGCGCAGGGGGCGCGAGCAGTACTTC. Amino acids: CASSARRGREQYF. The J gene is TRBJ2-7, the V gene TRBV4-1; 8 bases agree with TRBD1. The CDR3 length is 13 residues. Germline trimming cut 5 bases from V and 6 bases from J; bases unmatched to any gene: 6. The germline V gene encodes CDR1 MGHRA and CDR2 YSYEKL.

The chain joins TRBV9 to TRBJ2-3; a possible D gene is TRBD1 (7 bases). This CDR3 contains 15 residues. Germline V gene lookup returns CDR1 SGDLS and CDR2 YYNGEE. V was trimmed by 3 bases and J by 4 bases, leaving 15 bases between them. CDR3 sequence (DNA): TGTGCCAGCAGCGATCGGACAGGCGGGGCAGATACGCAGTATTTT. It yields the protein CASSDRTGGADTQYF.

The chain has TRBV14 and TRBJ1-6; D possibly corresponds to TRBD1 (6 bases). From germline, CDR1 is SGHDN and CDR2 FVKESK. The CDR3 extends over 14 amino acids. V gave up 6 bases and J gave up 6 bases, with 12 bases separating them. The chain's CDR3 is CASSRTVFNSPLHF. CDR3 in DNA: TGTGCCAGCAGTCGGACAGTTTTTAATTCACCCCTCCACTTT.

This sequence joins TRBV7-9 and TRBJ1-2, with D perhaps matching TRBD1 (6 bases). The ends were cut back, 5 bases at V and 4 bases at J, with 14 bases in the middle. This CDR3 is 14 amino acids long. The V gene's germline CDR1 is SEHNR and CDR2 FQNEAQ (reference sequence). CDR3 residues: CASSRMTGFYGYTF. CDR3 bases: TGTGCCAGCAGCCGCATGACAGGTTTCTATGGCTACACCTTC.

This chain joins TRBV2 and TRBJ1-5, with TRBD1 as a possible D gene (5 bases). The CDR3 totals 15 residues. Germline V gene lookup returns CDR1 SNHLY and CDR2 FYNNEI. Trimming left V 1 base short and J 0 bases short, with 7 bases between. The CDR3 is CASSEDRNSNQPQHF. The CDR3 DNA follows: TGTGCCAGCAGTGAAGACAGGAATAGCAATCAGCCCCAGCATTTT.

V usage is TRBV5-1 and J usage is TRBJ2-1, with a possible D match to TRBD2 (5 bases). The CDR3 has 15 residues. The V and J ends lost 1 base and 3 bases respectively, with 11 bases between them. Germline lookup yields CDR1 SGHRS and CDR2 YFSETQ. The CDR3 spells CASSLSGLGYNEQFF. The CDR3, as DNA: TGCGCCAGCAGCTTGAGCGGTCTTGGCTACAATGAGCAGTTCTTC.

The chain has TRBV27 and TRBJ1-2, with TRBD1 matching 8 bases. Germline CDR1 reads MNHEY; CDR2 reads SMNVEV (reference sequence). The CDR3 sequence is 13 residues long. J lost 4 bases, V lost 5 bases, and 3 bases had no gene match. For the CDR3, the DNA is TGTGCCAGCAGTGTGACAGGGGTCTATGGCTACACCTTC. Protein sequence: CASSVTGVYGYTF.

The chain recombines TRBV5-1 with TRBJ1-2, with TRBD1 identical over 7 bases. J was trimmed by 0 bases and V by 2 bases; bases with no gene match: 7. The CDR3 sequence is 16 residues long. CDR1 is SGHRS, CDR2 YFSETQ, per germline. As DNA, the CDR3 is TGCGCCAGCAGCTTTCATCAGGGGGAGGCTAACTATGGCTACACCTTC. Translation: CASSFHQGEANYGYTF. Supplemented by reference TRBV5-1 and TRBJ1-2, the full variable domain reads KAGVTQTPRYLIKTRGQQVTLSCSPISGHRSVSWYQQTPGQGLQFLFEYFSETQRNKGNFPGRFSGRQFSNSRSEMNVSTLELGDSALYLCASSFHQGEANYGYTFGSGTRLTVV.

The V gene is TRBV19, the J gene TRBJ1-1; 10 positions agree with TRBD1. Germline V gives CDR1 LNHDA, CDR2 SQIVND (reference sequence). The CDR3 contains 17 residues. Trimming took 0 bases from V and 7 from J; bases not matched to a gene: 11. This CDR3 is CASSIDPGQGRYFEAFF. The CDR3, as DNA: TGTGCCAGTAGTATAGATCCGGGACAGGGGAGGTATTTTGAAGCTTTCTTT.

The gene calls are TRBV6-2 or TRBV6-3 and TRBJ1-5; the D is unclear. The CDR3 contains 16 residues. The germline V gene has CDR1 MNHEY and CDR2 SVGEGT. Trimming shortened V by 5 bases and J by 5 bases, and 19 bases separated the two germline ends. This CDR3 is CASSARSRPGDQPQHF. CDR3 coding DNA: TGTGCCAGCAGTGCCCGGAGCCGGCCCGGGGATCAGCCCCAGCATTTT.

CDR3 residues: CASSLTATGGYTF. The CDR3 nucleotides are TGTGCCAGCAGCTTAACGGCGACAGGGGGCTACACCTTC. This chain joins TRBV7-3 and TRBJ1-2, with 7 nucleotides matching TRBD1. Unmatched junction bases numbered 3, after V lost 0 bases and J lost 8 bases. This CDR3 region has 13 residues. Germline V gene lookup returns CDR1 SGHTA and CDR2 FQGTGA. Drawing the rest from reference TRBV7-3 and TRBJ1-2, the complete variable domain is GAGVSQTPSNKVTEKGKYVELRCDPISGHTALYWYRQSLGQGPEFLIYFQGTGAADDSGLPNDRFFAVRPEGSVSTLKIQRTERGDSAVYLCASSLTATGGYTFGSGTRLTVV.

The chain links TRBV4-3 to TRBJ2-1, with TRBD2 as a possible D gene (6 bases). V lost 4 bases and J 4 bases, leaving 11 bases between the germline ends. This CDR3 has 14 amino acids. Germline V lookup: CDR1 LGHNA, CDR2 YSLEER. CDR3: CASSPLANYNEQFF. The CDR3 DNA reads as TGCGCCAGCAGCCCGCTAGCGAATTACAATGAGCAGTTCTTC.

The CDR3: CASSPGSQNGYTF. The CDR3 region has the DNA TGTGCCAGCAGCCCAGGGTCTCAGAATGGCTACACCTTC. The V and J genes are TRBV7-6 and TRBJ1-2; tentative D call: TRBD1 (5 bases). In germline, CDR1 is SGHVS, CDR2 FNYEAQ. V was cut by 5 bases and J by 6 bases, with 13 bases left in between. CDR3 size: 13 residues.

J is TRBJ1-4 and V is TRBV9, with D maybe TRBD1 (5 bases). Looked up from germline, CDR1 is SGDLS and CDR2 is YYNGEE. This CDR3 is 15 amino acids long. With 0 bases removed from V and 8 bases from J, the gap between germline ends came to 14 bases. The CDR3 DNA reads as TGTGCCAGCAGCGTAGATCAGGGCCTGAGGGAAAAACTGTTTTTT. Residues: CASSVDQGLREKLFF.

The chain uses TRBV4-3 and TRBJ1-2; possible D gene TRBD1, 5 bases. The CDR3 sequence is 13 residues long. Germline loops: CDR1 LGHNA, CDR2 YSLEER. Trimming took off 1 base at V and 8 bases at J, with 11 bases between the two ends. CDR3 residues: CASSQVRGWGYTF. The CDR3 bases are TGCGCCAGCAGCCAAGTTAGGGGTTGGGGCTACACCTTC.